This T cell receptor beta chain originates from a study of human T cells and chemical hapten exposure. Study-wide results and limits: TCRs above 1 in 1000 frequency did not change with DPC sensitization.

Germline CDR1 SGHAT, CDR2 FQNNGV. Trimming at V came to 5 bases and at J to 1 base, leaving 14 bases not matched to a gene. There are 18 residues in the CDR3. Time point in this sample: pre-sensitization, week 0. Regarding treatment: therapeutic diphenylcyclopropenone sensitization with weekly scalp DPC. Drawing of blood took place ahead of applying each patch test. The library tagged individual cDNA molecules with unique molecular identifiers. From the RACE reads, TCRdb called clonotypes with MiXCR, one entry per CDR3 protein. This sample yields some 250,000 distinct CDR3 sequences, of which 7.5% to 9% are seen a single time; about 1.2% belongs to the top ten. This clonotype was seen more than once but under ten times. The antigen is undetermined.

V gene TRBV11-2 combines with J gene TRBJ2-4; TRBD1 matches 7 bases. Sequencing was performed on whole blood, taken in connection with sensitization to the hapten diphenylcyclopropenone (DPC). This clonotype originated in a man between 18 and 29 years old with alopecia areata. Some clones in this sample may be carry-over from other donors' samples. CDR3 region: CASSKPDRRERAKNIQYF. In DNA, the CDR3 is TGTGCCAGCAGCAAACCGGACAGGAGAGAGCGGGCCAAAAACATTCAGTACTTC. Drawing the rest from reference TRBV11-2 and TRBJ2-4, the complete variable domain is EAGVAQSPRYKIIEKRQSVAFWCNPISGHATLYWYQQILGQGPKLLIQFQNNGVVDDSQLPKDRFSAERLKGVDSTLKIQPAKLEDSAVYLCASSKPDRRERAKNIQYFGAGTRLSVL.